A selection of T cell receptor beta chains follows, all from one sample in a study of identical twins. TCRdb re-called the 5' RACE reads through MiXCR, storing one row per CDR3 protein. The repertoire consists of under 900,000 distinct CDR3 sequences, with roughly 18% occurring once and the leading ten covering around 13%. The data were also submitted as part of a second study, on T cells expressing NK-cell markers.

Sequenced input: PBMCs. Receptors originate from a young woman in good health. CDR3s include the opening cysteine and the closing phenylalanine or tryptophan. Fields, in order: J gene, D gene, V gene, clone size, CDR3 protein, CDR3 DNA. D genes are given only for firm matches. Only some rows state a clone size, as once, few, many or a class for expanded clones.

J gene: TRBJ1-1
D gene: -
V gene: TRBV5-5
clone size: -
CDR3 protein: CASKSKENTEAFF
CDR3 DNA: TGTGCCAGCAAAAGCAAGGAGAACACTGAAGCTTTCTTT

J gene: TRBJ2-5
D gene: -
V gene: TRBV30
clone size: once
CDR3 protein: CAWGSGAGPPETQYF
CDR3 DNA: TGTGCCTGGGGGTCCGGAGCAGGCCCCCCAGAGACCCAGTACTTC

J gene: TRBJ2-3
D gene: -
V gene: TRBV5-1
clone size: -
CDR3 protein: CASSPLTPGDTQYF
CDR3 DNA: TGCGCCAGCAGCCCCCTGACCCCCGGAGATACGCAGTATTTT

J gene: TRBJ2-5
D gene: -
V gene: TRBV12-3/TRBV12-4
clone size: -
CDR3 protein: CASSLMTRETQYF
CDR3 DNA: TGTGCCAGCAGTTTAATGACCCGGGAGACCCAGTACTTC

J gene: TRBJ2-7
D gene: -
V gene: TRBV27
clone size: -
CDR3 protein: CASSPSRYAYEQYF
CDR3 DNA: TGTGCCAGCAGTCCCTCTAGATACGCCTACGAGCAGTACTTC

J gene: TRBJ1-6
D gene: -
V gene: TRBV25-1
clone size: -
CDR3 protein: CASRPVGGRSPLHF
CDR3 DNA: TGTGCCAGCAGGCCAGTGGGGGGCAGATCACCCCTCCACTTT

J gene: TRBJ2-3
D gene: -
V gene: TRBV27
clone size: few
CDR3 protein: CASSSRPVRDTQYF
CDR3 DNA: TGTGCCAGCAGTAGCAGGCCGGTCAGGGATACGCAGTATTTT

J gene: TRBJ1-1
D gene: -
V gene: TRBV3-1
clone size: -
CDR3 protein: CASSHSSGGTEAFF
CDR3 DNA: TGTGCCAGCAGCCATTCCTCGGGTGGGACTGAAGCTTTCTTT

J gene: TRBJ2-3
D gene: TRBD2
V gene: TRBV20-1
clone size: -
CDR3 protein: CSARDERRGTDTQYF
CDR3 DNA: TGCAGTGCTAGAGATGAGCGGCGGGGGACAGATACGCAGTATTTT

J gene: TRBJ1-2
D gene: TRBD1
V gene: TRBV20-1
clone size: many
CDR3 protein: CGTGQVRYGYTF
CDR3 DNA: TGCGGTACGGGACAGGTGCGGTATGGCTACACCTTC

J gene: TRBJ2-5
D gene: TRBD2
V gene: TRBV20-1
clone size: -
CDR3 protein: CSARKGGGETQYF
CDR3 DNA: TGCAGTGCTAGAAAAGGCGGGGGGGAGACCCAGTACTTC

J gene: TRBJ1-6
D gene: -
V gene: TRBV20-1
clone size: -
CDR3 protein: CSAKVGGSNSPLHF
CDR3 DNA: TGCAGTGCTAAAGTGGGTGGCTCCAATTCACCCCTCCACTTT